The 21 T cell receptor beta chains reported below all come from one sample, sequenced in a study of blood T cell repertoires in COVID-19. Measured with immunoSEQ multiplex PCR; TCRdb has only the in-frame clones, and not every one. Among over 150,000 clones listed, about 88% were seen once. The sample taken for sequencing was peripheral blood. These receptors were obtained from a man aged 50 to 60 with COVID-19, enrolled during active disease.

Only one count was recorded for this clone. V and J are TRBV27 and TRBJ1-1, with TRBD1 identical over 10 bases. The CDR3 loop spans 13 amino acids. V trimming: 6 bases; J trimming: 8 bases; junction bases outside the gene matches: 6. The germline CDR1 and CDR2 sequences are MNHEY and SMNVEV (reference sequence). The CDR3: CASRPTGGPEAFF. CDR3 coding DNA: TGTGCCAGCAGACCGACAGGGGGCCCGGAAGCTTTCTTT.

The chain uses TRBV6-5 and TRBJ2-7; 7 bases fit TRBD2. The germline gives CDR1 MNHEY, CDR2 SVGAGI. There are 15 residues in the CDR3. V shed 7 bases, J shed 2 bases, and the junction held 11 bases outside the gene matches. CDR3 amino acids: CASTPFQRGTYEQYF. Here the CDR3 DNA reads TGTGCCAGCACCCCGTTCCAGCGGGGCACCTACGAGCAGTACTTC.

The chain joins TRBV19 to TRBJ2-5; 8 bases fit TRBD1. This CDR3 has 13 residues. The V gene's germline CDR1 is LNHDA and CDR2 SQIVND (reference sequence). V dropped 6 bases and J dropped 2; count of bases not matched to a gene: 2. CDR3 residues: CASRGTGQETQYF. CDR3 bases: TGTGCCAGTAGAGGGACAGGACAAGAGACCCAGTACTTC.

This chain joins TRBV7-2 and TRBJ2-5; 11 bases fit TRBD1. Germline V lookup: CDR1 SGHTA, CDR2 FQGNSA. The CDR3 length is 17 residues. J gave up 2 bases and V 1 base, and 6 bases lay outside the gene matches. The CDR3 loop is CASSLVGTGGGQETQYF. The CDR3 DNA follows: TGTGCCAGCAGCTTAGTAGGGACAGGGGGTGGGCAAGAGACCCAGTACTTC.

J is TRBJ2-7 and V is TRBV19; 8 nucleotides agree with TRBD2. The J segment lost 1 base and the V segment lost 5 bases, leaving 10 bases of the junction unmatched. Germline V gene lookup returns CDR1 LNHDA and CDR2 SQIVND (reference sequence). There are 16 residues in the CDR3. CDR3 in DNA: TGTGCCAGTAGTGCCGGGGGGGCGGGGTCGTCCTACGAGCAGTACTTC. Amino acid sequence: CASSAGGAGSSYEQYF.

The chain couples TRBV10-1 to TRBJ2-1, with TRBD2 as a possible D gene (6 bases). The CDR3 length is 13 residues. Germline loops: CDR1 WNHNN, CDR2 SYGVQD (reference sequence). Deletions cut 0 bases from V and 14 bases from J, with 14 bases between. The CDR3 bases are TGCGCCAGCAGTGAGTCGTTCGGGGGAGTGGAGTTCTTC. Amino acids: CASSESFGGVEFF.

This clone has more than one count but fewer than ten. The chain couples TRBV5-6 to TRBJ1-6; the match to TRBD1 covers 7 bases. Germline trimming cut 0 bases from V and 10 bases from J; bases unmatched to any gene: 7. Looked up from germline, CDR1 is SGHDT and CDR2 is YYEEEE. The CDR3 consists of 15 residues. CDR3: CASSLVDRVDSPLHF. The CDR3 DNA sequence: TGTGCCAGCAGCTTGGTCGACAGGGTAGACTCACCCCTCCACTTT.

This chain joins TRBV12-3 or TRBV12-4 and TRBJ1-1; TRBD1 aligns across 7 bases. The V segment lost 6 bases and the J segment 1 base; nucleotides outside the gene matches: 2. The CDR3 has 13 amino acids. The CDR3 sequence is CASSGTANTEAFF. The CDR3 nucleotides are TGTGCCAGCAGCGGGACAGCGAACACTGAAGCTTTCTTT.

The CDR3 DNA follows: TGTGCCGGGGGACAGGGGGCGAGAAACACCATATATTTT. Protein sequence: CAGGQGARNTIYF. The rearrangement links TRBV2 to TRBJ1-3; 12 bases line up with TRBD1. Trimming at V came to 11 bases and at J to 5 bases, leaving 4 bases not matched to a gene. The CDR3 contains 13 residues. Germline V gene lookup returns CDR1 SNHLY and CDR2 FYNNEI.

With respect to this clone: The junction departs from germline at one end; a sequencing error may be responsible. The chain has TRBV19 and TRBJ1-1; D perhaps matches TRBD1 (6 bases). Germline CDR1 and CDR2: LNHDA and SQIVND (reference sequence). The CDR3 contains 16 residues. For the CDR3, the DNA is TGTGCCAGTAGAATAGAACCGGGACACCAGAACACTGAAGCTTTCTTT. Protein sequence: CASRIEPGHQNTEAFF.

This chain uses TRBV7-6 with TRBJ2-2, with 13 bases fitting TRBD2. Germline V gene lookup returns CDR1 SGHVS and CDR2 FNYEAQ. The CDR3 length is 19 residues. The junction had 15 bases not matched to a gene; V was cut back by 6 bases and J by 5 bases. Here the CDR3 DNA reads TGTGCCAGCAGTCCCGGACTAGCGGGAGACATTCTAACGACCGGGGAGCTGTTTTTT. It encodes CASSPGLAGDILTTGELFF.

V usage is TRBV6-5 and J usage is TRBJ1-3; D perhaps matches TRBD1 (6 bases). Germline CDR1 and CDR2: MNHEY and SVGAGI. V gave up 4 bases and J gave up 0 bases, with 13 bases separating them. The CDR3 is 16 residues long. This chain's CDR3 is CASSFNRDSSGNTIYF. CDR3 bases: TGTGCCAGCAGTTTCAACAGGGATAGCTCTGGAAACACCATATATTTT.

The chain employs TRBV10-3 and TRBJ2-3; no clear D. V gave up 6 bases and J gave up 0 bases, with 4 bases separating them. Germline CDR1 ENHRY, CDR2 SYGVKD. The CDR3 contains 12 residues. The CDR3, as DNA: TGTGCCATCAGGGGCAGCACAGATACGCAGTATTTT. Amino acid sequence: CAIRGSTDTQYF.

This clone was recorded only once. The chain uses TRBV19 and TRBJ1-6, with no clear D. The CDR3 sequence is 16 residues long. Between the trimmed V and J ends, which lost 5 bases and 0 bases, there was a span of 11 bases. Germline CDR1 reads LNHDA; CDR2 reads SQIVND (reference sequence). CDR3 loop: CASSPIVSSYNSPLHF. The CDR3 nucleotides read TGTGCCAGTAGTCCTATAGTAAGCTCCTATAATTCACCCCTCCACTTT.

The chain recombines TRBV4-1 with TRBJ2-1, with 10 nucleotides matching TRBD2. Trimming took 4 bases from V and 3 from J; bases not matched to a gene: 6. The CDR3 sequence is 16 residues long. Germline V gene sequence: CDR1 MGHRA, CDR2 YSYEKL. CDR3 residues: CASSPTSGTHYNEQFF. The CDR3 nucleotides read TGCGCCAGCAGCCCCACTAGCGGGACCCACTACAATGAGCAGTTCTTC.

V gene TRBV7-9 combines with J gene TRBJ1-2; D uncertain. V lost 5 bases and J 8 bases, leaving 12 bases between the germline ends. The CDR3 sequence is 12 residues long. The germline V gene encodes CDR1 SEHNR and CDR2 FQNEAQ (reference sequence). CDR3 sequence (DNA): TGTGCCAGCAGCGTATACGAGGGCGGCTACACCTTC. As protein: CASSVYEGGYTF.

The V and J genes are TRBV15 and TRBJ2-7; D perhaps matches TRBD2 (5 bases). V dropped 0 bases and J dropped 3 bases, with 6 bases sitting between them. This CDR3 has 13 amino acids. Germline CDR1 and CDR2: LNHNV and YYDKDF (reference sequence). The CDR3 DNA is TGTGCCACCAGCAGAGATGCGGGCTACGAGCAGTACTTC. Translation: CATSRDAGYEQYF.

The chain combines TRBV10-3 with TRBJ1-1, with D unclear. The CDR3 is made up of 13 amino acids. In germline, CDR1 is ENHRY, CDR2 SYGVKD. V was pared by 2 bases and J by 1 base, with 5 bases between. The CDR3 bases are TGTGCCATCAGTGAGCAGGCGAACACTGAAGCTTTCTTT. Its translation: CAISEQANTEAFF.

This rearrangement joins TRBV7-8 to TRBJ2-1; 8 nucleotides agree with TRBD2. This CDR3 comprises 17 residues. With V trimmed by 3 bases and J by 8 bases, 15 bases remained unmatched. Germline loops: CDR1 SGHVS, CDR2 FQNEAQ. In DNA form, the CDR3 reads TGTGCCAGCAGCTTTATTAGCGGGATTAGGGTACAGGATGAGCAGTTCTTC. Protein: CASSFISGIRVQDEQFF.

The V and J genes are TRBV9 and TRBJ2-7, with 13 bases matching TRBD2. CDR1 is SGDLS, CDR2 YYNGEE, per germline. V dropped 0 bases and J dropped 5; count of bases not matched to a gene: 2. This CDR3 contains 15 residues. CDR3 in amino acids: CASSVGGLAGHEQYF. The DNA of the CDR3 is TGTGCCAGCAGCGTAGGGGGACTAGCGGGACACGAGCAGTACTTC.

This chain links TRBV10-1 with TRBJ1-6, with 7 bases fitting TRBD1. Unmatched junction bases numbered 7, after V lost 8 bases and J lost 9 bases. The CDR3 consists of 13 residues. Germline loops: CDR1 WNHNN, CDR2 SYGVQD (reference sequence). The CDR3 bases are TGCGCCAGCCAGGCAGGGGGGTTTTCACCCCTCCACTTT. This sequence encodes CASQAGGFSPLHF.